The clone carrying this T cell receptor (beta chain) counts as medium-sized. This sample stems from a study of OX40 agonist ivuxolimab in advanced cancers. Study in general: The dose of intravenous ivuxolimab that patients received every 2 weeks ranged from 0.01 to 10 mg/kg.

Trimming took off 3 bases at V and 5 bases at J, with 10 bases between the two ends. Germline CDR1 reads LNHDA; CDR2 reads SQIVND (reference sequence). The CDR3 extends over 13 amino acids. The protocol was immunoSEQ multiplex PCR, while the TCRdb copy is restricted to in-frame clones and leaves out a portion. The table records 55,000 to 80,000 clones, 86% of them present only once. This receptor was taken from an adult with an advanced solid tumor such as melanoma, head and neck, liver or kidney cancer. Sequencing was performed on CD4+ or CD8+ T cells sorted from blood, taken in a trial of the OX40 agonist ivuxolimab. The V gene is TRBV19, the J gene TRBJ2-5; no definite D call. CDR3 nucleotide sequence: TGTGCCAGTAGTATCACGTCGCGGGAGACCCAGTACTTC. It codes for CASSITSRETQYF.